This TCR beta chain was sequenced in a study of T cell responses to AZD1222 COVID-19 vaccine. Regarding the study as a whole: None of the repertoires were sampled until the peak T cell response had passed. Spike-spanning, vaccine-associated CD4 TCRs were dominant at 160-218 and 743-854. Spike-specific TCR depth and breadth grew after two AZD1222 doses.

This table comes from immunoSEQ multiplex PCR, and its TCRdb copy is limited to in-frame clones, with some not included. This table has over 100,000 clones, 88% appearing once. About this clone: Its antigen is still unknown.

This clonotype was sampled from an adult in good health. Sequencing used peripheral blood, obtained on day 0 of AZD1222 vaccination.

The CDR3 spells CASSEGGAEAFF. CDR3 bases: TGTGCCAGCAGCGAGGGGGGGGCTGAAGCTTTCTTT. V is TRBV7-2 and J is TRBJ1-1; weak D call: TRBD1 (6 bases). This CDR3 spans 12 amino acids. Trimming left V 5 bases short and J 6 bases short, with 10 bases between. From germline, CDR1 is SGHTA and CDR2 FQGNSA.